The clone carrying this TCR beta chain came up many times. No antigen is known for it. Trimming pared 2 bases from V and 9 bases from J, leaving 13 bases between. Germline V gene lookup returns CDR1 LGHDT and CDR2 YNNKEL (reference sequence). This CDR3 region has 13 residues. This sample is part of a study of identical twins. TCRdb ran MiXCR on the 5' RACE reads and lists one entry per CDR3 protein. The data show around 250,000 distinct CDR3 sequences, roughly 7% seen once. Overall study findings and caveats: Cord blood beta clonotypes present at high abundance carried fewer insertions; no such pattern appeared in memory repertoires. The models gave estimates that fell short of the out-of-frame TCR alpha sharing seen in monozygotic twins.

These records were also assigned to another study, of yellow fever vaccine responses in identical twins.

Specimen: memory (CD45RO+) T cells sorted from blood. The rearrangement links TRBV3-1 to TRBJ1-1, with a tentative D call TRBD1 (6 bases). The receptor comes from a woman aged 18-35 years in good health. CDR3 nucleotide sequence: TGTGCCAGCAGCCAAAAGGGGCAGGGGAAAGCTTTCTTT. It specifies CASSQKGQGKAFF.